The entry below describes one T cell receptor (beta chain). Its antigen is as yet unknown. This sample was taken from a study of PD-1 blockade in classical Hodgkin lymphoma. Looking at the study overall: The patients were dosed with nivolumab 3 mg/kg, infused intravenously every 2 weeks. Study findings and constraints: Newly diagnosed patients had diversity similar to the baseline diversity of complete responders. Undefined causes, possibly disease activity or prior therapy, underlie the repertoire differences. Whereas CD4+ TCR diversity had risen significantly by C4D1, CD8+ TCR diversity had not.

Sequenced by immunoSEQ multiplex PCR; TCRdb stores in-frame clones only, minus some. The sample yields around 30,000 clones, 80% seen once. Time point reported: cycle 4 day 1 (C4D1), after 6 weeks of nivolumab. Every one of the patients relapsed after autologous stem cell transplantation (brentuximab vedotin exposure was variable). V lost 3 bases and J 8 bases, leaving 6 bases between the germline ends. The CDR3 sequence is 11 residues long. The germline V gene has CDR1 WSHSY and CDR2 SAAADI. This clonotype originated in a human donor with classical Hodgkin lymphoma. This sample comprised peripheral blood mononuclear cells (PBMCs), obtained before the fourth cycle of nivolumab. The gene calls are TRBV10-2 and TRBJ2-3; D gene ambiguous. CDR3 sequence (DNA): TGCGCCAGCAGTGAACGGCGTACGCAGTATTTT. As protein: CASSERRTQYF.